The clone carrying this T cell receptor beta chain has a handful of counts. Its specificity is unknown. Indicated time point: persistent/refractory GD, antithyroid drugs over 5 years with positive TRAb. There was RNA extracted from PBMCs, and the TCR library was made from it. These data originate in a study of regulatory T cells in long-lasting Graves disease. Study results and limitations: More public clonotypes were shared by persistent patients (2,741) than by new patients (approximately 1,000).

Through Arm-PCR of CDR3 regions and iRepertoire HTBI primers, TCR beta libraries were built. Per the original methods: In the combined samples, roughly 60 TRBV and some 15 TRBJ segments were identified. Using its own MiXCR run on the multiplex PCR reads, TCRdb lists one record per CDR3 protein. TCRdb's processing, not the authors', yielded these V and J calls. The sample yields a few hundred thousand distinct CDR3 sequences, around a fifth seen once. This specimen was peripheral blood mononuclear cells (PBMCs), taken when the disease was refractory, from a patient treated with antithyroid drugs. The receptor comes from a female donor with Graves disease.

The chain's CDR3 is CSAEREATYEQYF. The CDR3 DNA follows: TGCAGTGCAGAGCGGGAGGCCACATACGAGCAGTACTTC. This chain links TRBV20-1 with TRBJ2-7, with 9 bases matching TRBD2. This CDR3 region has 13 residues. Losses at the gene ends were 6 bases for V and 4 bases for J; bases not matched to a gene: 7. In germline, CDR1 is DFQATT, CDR2 SNEGSKA (reference sequence).